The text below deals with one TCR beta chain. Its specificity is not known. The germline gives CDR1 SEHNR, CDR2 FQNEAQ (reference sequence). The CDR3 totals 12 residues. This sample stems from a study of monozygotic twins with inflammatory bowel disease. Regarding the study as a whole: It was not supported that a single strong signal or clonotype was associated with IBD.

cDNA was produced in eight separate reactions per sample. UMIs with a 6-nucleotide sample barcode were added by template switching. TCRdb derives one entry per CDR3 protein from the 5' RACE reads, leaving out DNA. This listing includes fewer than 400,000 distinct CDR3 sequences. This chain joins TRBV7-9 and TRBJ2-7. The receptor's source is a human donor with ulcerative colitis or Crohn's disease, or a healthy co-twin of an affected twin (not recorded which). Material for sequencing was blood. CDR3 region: CASRGGPYEQYF.